The 17 T cell receptor beta chains presented below share a single source sample, sequenced in a study of T cells after posttransplantation cyclophosphamide. Method: immunoSEQ multiplex PCR; TCRdb's copy keeps in-frame clones and lacks some. Of some 49,000 clones listed, almost 95% are singletons. Material: PBMCs. The origin of the receptors is a woman aged 45-65 years in good health and a related stem cell transplant donor.

This sequence joins TRBV19 and TRBJ2-5; D perhaps matches TRBD2 (6 bases). This CDR3 region has 15 residues. Trimming removed 6 bases at V and 2 bases at J, with 16 bases between. The germline CDR1 and CDR2 sequences are LNHDA and SQIVND (reference sequence). This CDR3 reads CASSRGGGTQETQYF. CDR3 sequence (DNA): TGTGCCAGTAGCAGAGGTGGGGGGACTCAAGAGACCCAGTACTTC.

The chain employs TRBV20-1 and TRBJ1-6; D ambiguous. CDR1 DFQATT and CDR2 SNEGSKA come from the germline V gene (reference sequence). The CDR3 has 11 amino acids. V was pared by 1 base and J by 9 bases, with 4 bases between. Here the CDR3 DNA reads TGCAGTGCTAGAGCTACTTCACCCCTCCACTTT. Its protein product is CSARATSPLHF.

Only one count was recorded for this clone. The rearrangement links TRBV27 to TRBJ2-7, with TRBD2 matching 11 bases. CDR3 size: 14 residues. Germline V gene data show CDR1 as MNHEY and CDR2 as SMNVEV (reference sequence). Losses at the gene ends were 2 bases for V and 4 bases for J; bases not matched to a gene: 1. Written as DNA, the CDR3 is TGTGCCAGCAGTTTAGGGACTAGCGGTTACGAGCAGTACTTC. This encodes CASSLGTSGYEQYF.

The chain carries TRBV15 and TRBJ2-2; the match to TRBD2 covers 9 bases. Trimming took 5 bases from V and 7 from J; bases not matched to a gene: 8. The CDR3 totals 15 residues. From germline, CDR1 is LNHNV and CDR2 YYDKDF (reference sequence). The CDR3 bases are TGTGCCACCAGCTTAGGCGGGAGGGCCCTCGGGGAGCTGTTTTTT. It codes for CATSLGGRALGELFF.

V gene TRBV20-1 combines with J gene TRBJ2-7; unclear D gene. Germline V gene data show CDR1 as DFQATT and CDR2 as SNEGSKA (reference sequence). Trimming removed 6 bases from V and 3 bases from J, with 6 bases in between. The CDR3 covers 10 residues. The CDR3 loop is CSAASYEQYF. CDR3 sequence (DNA): TGCAGTGCCGCTAGCTACGAGCAGTACTTC.

The V gene is TRBV27, the J gene TRBJ1-5, with 10 bases aligning to TRBD1. The V gene's germline CDR1 is MNHEY and CDR2 SMNVEV (reference sequence). The CDR3 runs 16 residues. V lost 0 bases, J lost 7 bases, and 6 bases stayed unmatched. The DNA for the CDR3 is TGTGCCAGCAGTTTATCGAGGACAGGGGGGGGACAGCCCCAGCATTTT. It translates to CASSLSRTGGGQPQHF.

V gene TRBV19 combines with J gene TRBJ2-7; 7 bases align to TRBD1. Germline V CDR1 and CDR2: LNHDA, SQIVND (reference sequence). The CDR3 runs to 14 residues. V was clipped by 1 base and J by 2 bases; unmatched bases: 2. The chain's CDR3 is CASSIAGTAYEQYF. The DNA of the CDR3 is TGTGCCAGTAGTATAGCCGGGACAGCCTACGAGCAGTACTTC.

The V call is TRBV18, the J call TRBJ1-1; D gene unclear. In germline, CDR1 is KGHSH, CDR2 LQKENI. This CDR3 region has 13 residues. Trimming removed 6 bases at V and 3 bases at J, with 11 bases between. The CDR3 loop is CASSPIQDTEAFF. CDR3 sequence (DNA): TGTGCCAGCTCCCCTATTCAGGACACTGAAGCTTTCTTT.

This rearrangement joins TRBV11-2 to TRBJ1-4, with 9 bases matching TRBD1. V lost 1 base to trimming and J lost 1 base; unmatched junction nucleotides: 7. There are 18 residues in the CDR3. Per the germline V gene, CDR1 is SGHAT and CDR2 is FQNNGV. CDR3 sequence: CASSLVSGTGLTNEKLFF. For the CDR3, the DNA is TGTGCCAGCAGCTTAGTATCCGGGACAGGGCTAACTAATGAAAAACTGTTTTTT. The full variable domain, completed using reference TRBV11-2 and TRBJ1-4, is EAGVAQSPRYKIIEKRQSVAFWCNPISGHATLYWYQQILGQGPKLLIQFQNNGVVDDSQLPKDRFSAERLKGVDSTLKIQPAKLEDSAVYLCASSLVSGTGLTNEKLFFGSGTQLSVL.

The chain employs TRBV5-1 and TRBJ1-5; tentative D call: TRBD1 (5 bases). The length of the CDR3 is 15 residues. Germline V gives CDR1 SGHRS, CDR2 YFSETQ. With 1 base removed from V and 0 bases from J, the gap between germline ends came to 8 bases. The CDR3 DNA reads TGCGCCAGCAGCTTGCGGGGGGATAGCAATCAGCCCCAGCATTTT. Translating gives CASSLRGDSNQPQHF. The variable domain in full, completed from reference TRBV5-1 and TRBJ1-5, reads KAGVTQTPRYLIKTRGQQVTLSCSPISGHRSVSWYQQTPGQGLQFLFEYFSETQRNKGNFPGRFSGRQFSNSRSEMNVSTLELGDSALYLCASSLRGDSNQPQHFGDGTRLSIL.

The rearrangement links TRBV5-8 to TRBJ2-3; D is possibly TRBD2 (6 bases). V lost 1 base to trimming and J lost 1 base, with 10 bases between them. Germline loops: CDR1 SGHTS, CDR2 YDEGEE. This CDR3 has 15 amino acids. The DNA of the CDR3 is TGTGCCAGCAGCTTGCTAGGAGGGGGCACAGATACGCAGTATTTT. It yields the protein CASSLLGGGTDTQYF. The full variable domain, its missing parts supplied by reference TRBV5-8 and TRBJ2-3, is EAGVTQSPTHLIKTRGQQATLRCSPISGHTSVYWYQQALGLGLQFLLWYDEGEERNRGNFPPRFSGRQFPNYSSELNVNALELEDSALYLCASSLLGGGTDTQYFGPGTRLTVL.

The CDR3 nucleotides read TGCGCCAGCAGCCCCAGAGGTTCTGGCGAGCAGTACTTC. Residues: CASSPRGSGEQYF. This sequence joins TRBV5-1 and TRBJ2-7, with no clear D. The CDR3 covers 13 residues. Germline CDR1 and CDR2: SGHRS and YFSETQ. The germline V and J ends were trimmed by 4 bases and 6 bases, with 14 bases remaining between them.

In this sample, this clone turned up once. The J gene is TRBJ1-1, the V gene TRBV5-4; TRBD1 aligns across 9 bases. The V gene end was trimmed by 4 bases and the J gene end by 6 bases; junction bases not matched to a gene: 7. The CDR3 loop spans 14 amino acids. CDR1 is SGHNT, CDR2 YYREEE, per germline (reference sequence). The DNA of the CDR3 is TGTGCCAGCAGCAGAGGGACAGGGAGCCCTGAAGCTTTCTTT. Its translation: CASSRGTGSPEAFF.

The rearrangement joins TRBV6-5 to TRBJ1-2, with 7 nucleotides matching TRBD1. CDR3 length equals 12 residues. The ends lost 5 bases at V and 8 bases at J; junction bases unmatched: 5. The germline CDR1 and CDR2 sequences are MNHEY and SVGAGI. CDR3 sequence: CASSRQGGGYTF. The CDR3 DNA reads as TGTGCCAGCAGTCGTCAGGGGGGAGGCTACACCTTC.

The V gene is TRBV18, the J gene TRBJ1-5, with 9 bases aligning to TRBD1. Germline CDR1 is KGHSH and CDR2 is LQKENI. After removal of 2 bases from V and 7 bases from J, the junction contained 6 bases not matched to a gene. This CDR3 has 15 residues. The CDR3: CASSPGTGTGQPQHF. The CDR3 DNA reads as TGTGCCAGCTCACCAGGGACAGGGACAGGGCAGCCCCAGCATTTT. Full variable domain (rest looked up from reference TRBV18 and TRBJ1-5): NAGVMQNPRHLVRRRGQEARLRCSPMKGHSHVYWYRQLPEEGLKFMVYLQKENIIDESGMPKERFSAEFPKEGPSILRIQQVVRGDSAAYFCASSPGTGTGQPQHFGDGTRLSIL.

This chain links TRBV5-1 with TRBJ1-2; 7 bases fit TRBD1. This CDR3 comprises 12 residues. The germline V gene has CDR1 SGHRS and CDR2 YFSETQ. The trim removed 3 bases at V and 6 bases at J, leaving 2 bases unmatched. The DNA for the CDR3 is TGCGCCAGCAGCTGGCAGGGGGATGGCTACACCTTC. This sequence encodes CASSWQGDGYTF.

The rearrangement links TRBV6-1 to TRBJ1-5; TRBD1 agrees at 7 bases. The CDR3 extends over 17 amino acids. V lost 1 base and J lost 9; bases outside the gene matches: 15. CDR1 MNHNS and CDR2 SASEGT come from the germline V gene. This CDR3 reads CASSEGGLGGGGGPQHF. As DNA, the CDR3 is TGTGCCAGCAGTGAAGGAGGATTAGGAGGGGGCGGAGGGCCCCAGCATTTT.